The T cell receptor beta chain described here comes from a study of T cells after yellow fever vaccination. Study-level results: Relatively few clonotypes were ones that appeared in both CD4 and CD8 compartments. Boosting was followed by the reappearance of most primary-vaccination clones (about 97% CD4, 85% to 90% CD8). FACS-sorted repertoires could harbor abundant contaminating bulk-population clonotypes. Weaker overall was a secondary response that nonetheless peaked faster, on day 5 versus 15.

TCRdb processed the 5' RACE reads anew with MiXCR; each CDR3 protein has one entry. Counted here are almost 600,000 distinct CDR3 sequences, roughly 13% occurring once; the ten biggest clones make up about 14%. This clonotype came up a few times. Its target is unknown. The CDR3 sequence is 15 residues long. The germline V gene encodes CDR1 LGHDT and CDR2 YNNKEL (reference sequence). Trimming cost V 1 base and J 5 bases, with 14 bases left between them. This TCR derives from a man in his thirties or forties who received the YFV17D yellow fever vaccine. The gene calls are TRBV3-1 and TRBJ2-5; possible D gene TRBD1, 7 bases. The sequenced sample was PBMCs, obtained on the day of the yellow fever booster vaccination. The CDR3 here is CASSQGLQGRETQYF. CDR3 DNA sequence: TGTGCCAGCAGCCAAGGCCTACAGGGGAGGGAGACCCAGTACTTC.